This T cell receptor (beta chain) emerged from a study of immune evolution from preneoplasia to lung adenocarcinoma. General study results and limits: From normal lung to invasive adenocarcinoma, top clone frequencies appeared to decrease.

Trimming cost V 2 bases and J 4 bases, with 14 bases left between them. The CDR3 length is 15 residues. In germline, CDR1 is MRHNA, CDR2 SNTAGT. To note about this clone: What it binds is unknown.

The assay was immunoSEQ multiplex PCR, and TCRdb's table has in-frame clones only and misses some. The table has approximately 4,500 clones, 75% to 90% seen once. The V gene is TRBV6-4, the J gene TRBJ1-2; D uncertain. Source material: FFPE invasive lung adenocarcinoma tissue. The TCR comes from a person in their fifties or sixties with lung adenocarcinoma. DNA of the CDR3: TGTGCCAGCAGTGACCAACAGACGGGGTCCTATGGCTACACCTTC. Amino acids: CASSDQQTGSYGYTF.